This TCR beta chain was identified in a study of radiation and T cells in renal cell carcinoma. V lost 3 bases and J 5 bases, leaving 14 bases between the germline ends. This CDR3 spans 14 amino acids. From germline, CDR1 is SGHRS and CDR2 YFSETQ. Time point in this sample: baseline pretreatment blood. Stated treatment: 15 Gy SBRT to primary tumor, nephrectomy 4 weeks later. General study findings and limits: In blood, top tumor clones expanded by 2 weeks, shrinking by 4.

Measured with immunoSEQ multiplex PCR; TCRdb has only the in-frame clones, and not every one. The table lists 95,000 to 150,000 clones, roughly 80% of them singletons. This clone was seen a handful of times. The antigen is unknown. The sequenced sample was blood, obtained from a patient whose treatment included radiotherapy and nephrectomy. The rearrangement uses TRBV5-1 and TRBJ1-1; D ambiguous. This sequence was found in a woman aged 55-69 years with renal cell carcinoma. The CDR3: CASSSDEGWTEAFF. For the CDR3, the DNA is TGCGCCAGCAGCTCCGACGAGGGCTGGACTGAAGCTTTCTTT.